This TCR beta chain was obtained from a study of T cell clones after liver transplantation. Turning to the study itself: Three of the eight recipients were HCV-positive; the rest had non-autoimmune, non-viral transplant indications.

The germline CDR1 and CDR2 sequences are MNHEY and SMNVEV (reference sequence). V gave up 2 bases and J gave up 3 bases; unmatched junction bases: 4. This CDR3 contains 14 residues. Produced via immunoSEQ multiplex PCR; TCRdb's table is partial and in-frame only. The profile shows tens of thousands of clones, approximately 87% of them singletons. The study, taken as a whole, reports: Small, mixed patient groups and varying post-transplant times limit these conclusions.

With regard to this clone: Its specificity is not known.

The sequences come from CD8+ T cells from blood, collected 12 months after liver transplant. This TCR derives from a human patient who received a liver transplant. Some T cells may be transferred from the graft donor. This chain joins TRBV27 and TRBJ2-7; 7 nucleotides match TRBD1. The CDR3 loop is CASSLNTGDYEQYF. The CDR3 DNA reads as TGTGCCAGCAGTTTAAACACAGGGGACTACGAGCAGTACTTC.